The source of this T cell receptor beta chain is a study of blood T cell repertoires in COVID-19. This clone appeared once. The CDR3 covers 16 residues. Measured with immunoSEQ multiplex PCR; TCRdb has only the in-frame clones, and not every one. Of about 130,000 clones listed, about four fifths are singletons. This clonotype originated in a man younger than 40 with COVID-19, enrolled during active disease. The chain couples TRBV21-1 to TRBJ1-2; the table's D gene call, TRBD1, was not cross checked with the DNA. TRBV21-1 is labeled a pseudogene. Sequencing was carried out using peripheral blood. CDR3 in DNA: TGTGCCAGCAGCGACAGTTTGGACAGTCTTTTGTATGGCTACACCTTC. Its protein product is CASSDSLDSLLYGYTF.